This T cell receptor beta chain was identified during a study of blood T cells in healthy people across ages. Peripheral blood from each donor was collected in a volume of about 9.9 milliliters. The CDR3 loop spans 12 amino acids. CDR1 is DFQATT and CDR2 is SNEGSKA in the germline V gene (reference sequence). Trimming shortened V by 7 bases and J by 2 bases, and 10 bases separated the two germline ends. Sample-barcoded 5' priming and a J-beta primer mix drove a second PCR of roughly 7 to 11 cycles. TCRdb recomputed calls from the 5' RACE reads with MiXCR, one row per CDR3 protein. The top ten hold under 15% of the sample, which has over 950,000 distinct CDR3 sequences, 35% to 40% seen once.

The receptor was derived from a man aged 18 to 29 in good health. The chain couples TRBV20-1 to TRBJ2-3, with D possibly being TRBD2 (6 bases). Sequenced sample: blood. CDR3 nucleotides: TGCAGTGGCGCGGGGCCCACAGATACGCAGTATTTT. The encoded protein is CSGAGPTDTQYF.